This is a list of T cell receptor beta chains from one sample in a study of T cells expressing NK-cell markers. TCRdb derives one entry per CDR3 protein from the 5' RACE reads, leaving out DNA. Its clone listing holds 300,000 to 500,000 distinct CDR3 sequences. Sample: blood T cells: a sorted CD56 or NKG2C T cell subset, CD4+ or CD8+ T cells, or bulk PBMC T cells (not recorded which). The source is a woman aged 45-65 years in good health. Both conserved end residues are part of each CDR3.

v_call: TRBV3-1; cdr3_length: 14; j_call: TRBJ2-2; cdr3_aa: CASSQRSSGGELFF
v_call: TRBV11-2; cdr3_length: 17; j_call: TRBJ2-1; cdr3_aa: CASSLGFRVSPGNEQFF
v_call: TRBV20-1; cdr3_length: 17; j_call: TRBJ2-1; cdr3_aa: CSARDLTRLAGEGEQFF
v_call: TRBV20-1; cdr3_length: 16; j_call: TRBJ2-1; cdr3_aa: CSARERTGLAGNEQFF
v_call: TRBV18; cdr3_length: 14; j_call: TRBJ1-3; cdr3_aa: CASYPRVGGNTIYF
v_call: TRBV20-1; cdr3_length: 11; j_call: TRBJ2-5; cdr3_aa: CSVDYQETQYF
v_call: TRBV7-2; cdr3_length: 16; j_call: TRBJ2-5; cdr3_aa: CASGERRGGNTETQYF
v_call: TRBV7-8; cdr3_length: 15; j_call: TRBJ2-3; cdr3_aa: CASSPYGPSTDTQYF
v_call: TRBV5-1; cdr3_length: 18; j_call: TRBJ2-1; cdr3_aa: CASTDRDVDLSSYNEQFF
v_call: TRBV10-3; cdr3_length: 18; j_call: TRBJ2-1; cdr3_aa: CAISPGLASVSSYNEQFF
v_call: TRBV6-5; cdr3_length: 12; j_call: TRBJ2-5; cdr3_aa: CASKGTPETQYF
v_call: TRBV18; cdr3_length: 15; j_call: TRBJ2-1; cdr3_aa: CASSPSGHSYNEQFF
v_call: TRBV27; cdr3_length: 15; j_call: TRBJ2-1; cdr3_aa: CASSSLGGPYNEQFF
v_call: TRBV7-6; cdr3_length: 13; j_call: TRBJ2-3; cdr3_aa: CASSARRADTQYF
v_call: TRBV20-1; cdr3_length: 12; j_call: TRBJ1-2; cdr3_aa: CSAIQGLYGYTF
v_call: TRBV7-2; cdr3_length: 14; j_call: TRBJ1-5; cdr3_aa: CASSRTGGNQPQHF
v_call: TRBV7-3; cdr3_length: 14; j_call: TRBJ2-1; cdr3_aa: CASSLFQGSDEQFF
v_call: TRBV18; cdr3_length: 13; j_call: TRBJ2-3; cdr3_aa: CASSLQRTDTQYF
v_call: TRBV9; cdr3_length: 15; j_call: TRBJ1-1; cdr3_aa: CASSVEGQPNTEAFF
v_call: TRBV5-5; cdr3_length: 13; j_call: TRBJ2-1; cdr3_aa: CASSLEPVGEQFF
v_call: TRBV15; cdr3_length: 17; j_call: TRBJ2-2; cdr3_aa: CATSRDGAGAPPGELFF
v_call: TRBV5-5; cdr3_length: 16; j_call: TRBJ1-5; cdr3_aa: CASSPQASFSNQPQHF
v_call: TRBV12-3/TRBV12-4; cdr3_length: 13; j_call: TRBJ2-7; cdr3_aa: CASSPGPPSEQYF
v_call: TRBV9; cdr3_length: 15; j_call: TRBJ2-1; cdr3_aa: CASSVRDTGWDEQFF
v_call: TRBV9; cdr3_length: 15; j_call: TRBJ2-1; cdr3_aa: CASSMGAAPGNEQFF
v_call: TRBV10-3; cdr3_length: 14; j_call: TRBJ1-6; cdr3_aa: CAISGTRYNSPLHF
v_call: TRBV10-3; cdr3_length: 13; j_call: TRBJ2-3; cdr3_aa: CAIRSESTDTQYF
v_call: TRBV7-2; cdr3_length: 13; j_call: TRBJ2-1; cdr3_aa: CASSLGHEGGKFF
v_call: TRBV6-5; cdr3_length: 15; j_call: TRBJ2-5; cdr3_aa: CASSYGTSELETQYF
v_call: TRBV12-3/TRBV12-4; cdr3_length: 15; j_call: TRBJ2-1; cdr3_aa: CASSFLGAPNGEQFF
v_call: TRBV2; cdr3_length: 15; j_call: TRBJ2-2; cdr3_aa: CASSVREGPPGSCFF
v_call: TRBV5-1; cdr3_length: 16; j_call: TRBJ2-3; cdr3_aa: CASSLVGQGGTDTQYF
v_call: TRBV27; cdr3_length: 15; j_call: TRBJ2-1; cdr3_aa: CASSLSGHPSNEQFF
v_call: TRBV12-3/TRBV12-4; cdr3_length: 16; j_call: TRBJ1-1; cdr3_aa: CASSLWGGVVGTEAFF
v_call: TRBV28; cdr3_length: 14; j_call: TRBJ1-1; cdr3_aa: CASLGGVLNAEAFF
v_call: TRBV4-1; cdr3_length: 17; j_call: TRBJ2-4; cdr3_aa: CASSQDPGRGAKNIQYF
v_call: TRBV5-1; cdr3_length: 16; j_call: TRBJ2-1; cdr3_aa: CASSLVGTGGYNEQFF
v_call: TRBV7-9; cdr3_length: 15; j_call: TRBJ2-2; cdr3_aa: CASSHRTENTGELFF
v_call: TRBV7-9; cdr3_length: 14; j_call: TRBJ1-6; cdr3_aa: CASSWTGGDSPLHF
v_call: TRBV5-6; cdr3_length: 19; j_call: TRBJ1-6; cdr3_aa: CASSPLGKPGGSYNSPLHF
v_call: TRBV14; cdr3_length: 13; j_call: TRBJ1-1; cdr3_aa: CASSLGLLNEAFF